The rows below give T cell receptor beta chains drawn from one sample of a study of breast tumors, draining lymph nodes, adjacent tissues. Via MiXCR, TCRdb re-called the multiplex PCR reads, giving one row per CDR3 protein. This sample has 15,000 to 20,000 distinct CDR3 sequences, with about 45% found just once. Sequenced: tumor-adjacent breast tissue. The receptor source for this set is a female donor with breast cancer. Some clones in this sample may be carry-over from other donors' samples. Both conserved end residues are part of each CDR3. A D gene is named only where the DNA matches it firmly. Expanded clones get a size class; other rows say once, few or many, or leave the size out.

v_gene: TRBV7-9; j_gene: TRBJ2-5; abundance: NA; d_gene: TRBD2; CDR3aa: CASGSGSGETQYF; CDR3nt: TGTGCCAGCGGTAGCGGGAGTGGTGAGACCCAGTACTTC
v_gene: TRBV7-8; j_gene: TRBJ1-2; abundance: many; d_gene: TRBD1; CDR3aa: CASSLGDRGAYGYPF; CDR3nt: TGTGCCAGCAGCTTAGGGGACAGGGGGGCCTATGGCTACCCCTTC
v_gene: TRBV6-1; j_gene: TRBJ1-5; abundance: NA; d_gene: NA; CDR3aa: CASSESTGNQPQHF; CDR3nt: TGTGCCAGCAGTGAAAGTACAGGGAATCAGCCCCAGCATTTT
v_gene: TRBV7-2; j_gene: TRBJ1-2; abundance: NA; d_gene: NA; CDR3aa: CASSLYRDNYGYTF; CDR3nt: TGTGCCAGCAGCTTGTACAGGGATAACTATGGCTACACCTTC
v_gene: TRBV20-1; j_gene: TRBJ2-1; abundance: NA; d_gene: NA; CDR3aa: CSAGPPQFTYNEQFF; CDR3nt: TGCAGTGCCGGACCGCCACAATTTACCTACAATGAGCAGTTCTTC
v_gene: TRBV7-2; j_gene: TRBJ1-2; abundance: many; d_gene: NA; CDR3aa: CASSLMRDPNYGYPF; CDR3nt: TGTGCCAGCAGCTTAATGAGGGACCCTAACTATGGCTACCCCTTC
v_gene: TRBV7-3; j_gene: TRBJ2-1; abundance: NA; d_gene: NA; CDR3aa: CASSQRGDPLSSEQFF; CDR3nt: TGTGCCAGCAGCCAAAGGGGGGACCCACTCTCCAGTGAGCAGTTCTTC
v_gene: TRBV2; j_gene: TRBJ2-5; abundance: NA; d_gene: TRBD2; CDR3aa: CASSDSGGGETQYF; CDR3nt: TGTGCCAGCAGTGACTCGGGAGGCGGGGAGACCCAGTACTTC
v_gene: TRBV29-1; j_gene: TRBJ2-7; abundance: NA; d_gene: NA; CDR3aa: CSVMAEPTYERCF; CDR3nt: TGCAGCGTTATGGCGGAGCCCACCTACGAGCGGTGCTTC
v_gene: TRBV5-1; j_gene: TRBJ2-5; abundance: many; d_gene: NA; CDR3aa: CASLQSAGAQETQYF; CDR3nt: TGCGCCAGCCTACAGAGCGCGGGGGCCCAAGAGACCCAGTACTTC
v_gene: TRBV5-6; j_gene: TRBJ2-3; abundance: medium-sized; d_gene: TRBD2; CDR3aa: CASSGSGIRPDTQYF; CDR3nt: TGTGCCAGCAGCGGTAGCGGGATCAGGCCAGATACGCAGTATTTT
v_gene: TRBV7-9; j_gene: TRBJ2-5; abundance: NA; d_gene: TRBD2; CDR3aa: CASSPEVAGGQGETQYF; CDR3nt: TGTGCCAGCAGCCCAGAGGTAGCGGGAGGTCAGGGGGAGACCCAGTACTTC
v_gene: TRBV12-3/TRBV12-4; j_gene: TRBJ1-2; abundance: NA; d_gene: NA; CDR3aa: CASRATGDYGYTF; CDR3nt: TGTGCCAGCAGGGCTACAGGAGACTATGGCTACACCTTC
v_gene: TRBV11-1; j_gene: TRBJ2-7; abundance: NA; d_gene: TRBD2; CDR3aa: CASSLGQGLAGGNEQYF; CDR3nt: TGTGCCAGCAGCTTAGGTCAAGGACTAGCGGGAGGTAACGAGCAGTACTTC
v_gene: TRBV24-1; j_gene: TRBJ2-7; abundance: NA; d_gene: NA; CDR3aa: CATSLYEQYF; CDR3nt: TGTGCCACCAGTCTGTACGAGCAGTACTTC
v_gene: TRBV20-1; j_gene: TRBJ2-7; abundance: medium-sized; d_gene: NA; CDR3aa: CSATTPRNGYEQYF; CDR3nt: TGCAGTGCTACGACCCCTAGGAACGGGTACGAGCAGTACTTC
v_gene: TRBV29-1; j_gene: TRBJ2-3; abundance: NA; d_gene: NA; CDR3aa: CSVEEWGADTQYF; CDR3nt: TGCAGCGTTGAAGAGTGGGGGGCAGATACGCAGTATTTT
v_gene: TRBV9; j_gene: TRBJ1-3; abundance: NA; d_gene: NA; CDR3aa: CASSVGDGNTIYF; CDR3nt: TGTGCCAGCAGCGTAGGGGACGGAAACACCATATATTTT
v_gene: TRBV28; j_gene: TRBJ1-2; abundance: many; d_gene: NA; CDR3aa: CASSLGLDNYGYTF; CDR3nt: TGTGCCAGCAGTTTAGGCCTCGATAACTATGGCTACACCTTC
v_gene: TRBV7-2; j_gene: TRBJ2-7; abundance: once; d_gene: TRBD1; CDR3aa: CASSEDRGGEQYF; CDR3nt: TGTGCCAGCAGCGAGGACAGGGGGGGCGAGCAGTACTTC
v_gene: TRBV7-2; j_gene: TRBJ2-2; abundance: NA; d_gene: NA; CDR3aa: CASSPLQRNTGELSF; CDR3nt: TGTGCCAGCAGCCCCCTACAGAGGAACACCGGGGAGCTGTCTTTT
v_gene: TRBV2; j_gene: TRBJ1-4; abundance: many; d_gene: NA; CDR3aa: CASSAQAATNEKLFF; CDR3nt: TGTGCCAGCAGCGCCCAAGCGGCAACTAATGAAAAACTGTTTTTT
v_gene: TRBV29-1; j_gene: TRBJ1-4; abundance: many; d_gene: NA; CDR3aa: CSVDGANEKLFF; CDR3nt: TGCAGCGTTGACGGGGCCAATGAAAAACTGTTTTTT
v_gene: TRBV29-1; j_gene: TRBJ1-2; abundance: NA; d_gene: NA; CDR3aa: CSVEGEARNYGYTF; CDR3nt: TGCAGCGTTGAAGGTGAGGCGCGGAACTATGGCTACACCTTC
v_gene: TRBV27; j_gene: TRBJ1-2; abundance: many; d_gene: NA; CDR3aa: CASRNFAGTGGYTF; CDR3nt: TGTGCCAGCAGGAACTTTGCTGGGACCGGGGGCTACACCTTC
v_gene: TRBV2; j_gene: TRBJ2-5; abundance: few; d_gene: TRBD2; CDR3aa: CASSVTIAGDNQETQYF; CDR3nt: TGTGCCAGCAGTGTAACCATAGCGGGGGACAACCAAGAGACCCAGTACTTC
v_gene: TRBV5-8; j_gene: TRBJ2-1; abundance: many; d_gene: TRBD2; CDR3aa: CASSRPGTSGNNEQFF; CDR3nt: TGTGCCAGCAGCCGACCCGGGACTAGCGGAAACAATGAGCAGTTCTTC
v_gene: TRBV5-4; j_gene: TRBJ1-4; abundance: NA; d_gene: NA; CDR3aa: CASSPGVRSNEKLFF; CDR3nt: TGTGCCAGCAGCCCCGGCGTCAGAAGTAATGAAAAACTGTTTTTT
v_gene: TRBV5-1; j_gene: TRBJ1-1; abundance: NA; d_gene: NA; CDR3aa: CASSSQGGNTEAFF; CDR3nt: TGCGCCAGCAGCTCACAGGGTGGGAACACTGAAGCTTTCTTT
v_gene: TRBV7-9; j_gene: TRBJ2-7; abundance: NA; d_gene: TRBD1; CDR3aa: CASSPTLQGWQYF; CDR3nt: TGTGCCAGCAGCCCCACCCTACAGGGGTGGCAGTACTTC
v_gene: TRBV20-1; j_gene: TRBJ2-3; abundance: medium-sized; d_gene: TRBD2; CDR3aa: CSAESWGGEDTDTQYF; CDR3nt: TGCAGTGCGGAATCCTGGGGGGGAGAGGACACAGATACGCAGTATTTT
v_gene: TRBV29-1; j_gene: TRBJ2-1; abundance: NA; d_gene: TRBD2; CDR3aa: CSVQRAGLYNEQFF; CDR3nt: TGCAGCGTGCAACGAGCGGGGCTCTACAATGAGCAGTTCTTC
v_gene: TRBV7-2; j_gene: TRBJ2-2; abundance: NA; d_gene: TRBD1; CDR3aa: CASSLEGAHGALFF; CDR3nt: TGTGCCAGCAGCTTAGAGGGGGCCCACGGGGCGCTGTTTTTT
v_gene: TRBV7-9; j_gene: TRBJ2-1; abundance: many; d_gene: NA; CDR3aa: CASSPPTDLSSYNEQFF; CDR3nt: TGTGCCAGCAGCCCGCCCACGGACCTGAGCTCCTACAATGAGCAGTTCTTC